Shown below are 4 T cell receptor beta chains from a single sample sequenced in a study of cytomegalovirus exposure and HLA in healthy donors. This PCR relied on a set of 60 Vbeta primers and 13 Jbeta primers. TCRdb's table, derived via immunoSEQ multiplex PCR, lists solely in-frame clones and lacks some. Among roughly 170,000 clones, approximately 80% were seen once, and the ten largest hold approximately 1.2%. Sequencing input: PBMCs. Source of these receptors: a man in his thirties or forties in good health and CMV-seronegative.

This clone was counted a single time. The genes are TRBV4-1 and TRBJ2-5; no firm D call. The CDR3 consists of 14 residues. Trimming removed 1 base from V and 1 base from J, with 7 bases in between. Germline assignment: CDR1 MGHRA and CDR2 YSYEKL. The CDR3 loop is CASSQGDIQETQYF. The CDR3 DNA sequence: TGCGCCAGCAGCCAAGGTGACATCCAAGAGACCCAGTACTTC.

This clone was picked up a small number of times. The chain has TRBV5-1 and TRBJ2-5; TRBD1 matches at 9 bases. The CDR3 runs to 15 residues. Germline CDR1 SGHRS, CDR2 YFSETQ. J lost 4 bases, V lost 4 bases, and 8 bases had no gene match. In DNA, the CDR3 is TGCGCCAGCAGCCAAGGACAGGGGACGAGAGAGACCCAGTACTTC. Amino acids: CASSQGQGTRETQYF.

The rearrangement joins TRBV28 to TRBJ2-6; no clear D. Germline assignment: CDR1 MDHEN and CDR2 SYDVKM. The CDR3 covers 15 residues. Deletions cut 2 bases from V and 1 base from J, with 6 bases between. The CDR3 region has the DNA TGTGCCAGCAGTTTAGCGGATTCTGGGGCCAACGTCCTGACTTTC. Its protein is CASSLADSGANVLTF.

The chain uses TRBV10-3 and TRBJ1-2, with TRBD1 identical over 7 bases. The CDR3 runs to 13 residues. Unmatched junction bases numbered 7, after V lost 5 bases and J lost 7 bases. CDR1 ENHRY and CDR2 SYGVKD come from the germline V gene. CDR3 DNA sequence: TGTGCCATCAGTTCCGACAGGGAAGGTGGCTACACCTTC. This translates into CAISSDREGGYTF.